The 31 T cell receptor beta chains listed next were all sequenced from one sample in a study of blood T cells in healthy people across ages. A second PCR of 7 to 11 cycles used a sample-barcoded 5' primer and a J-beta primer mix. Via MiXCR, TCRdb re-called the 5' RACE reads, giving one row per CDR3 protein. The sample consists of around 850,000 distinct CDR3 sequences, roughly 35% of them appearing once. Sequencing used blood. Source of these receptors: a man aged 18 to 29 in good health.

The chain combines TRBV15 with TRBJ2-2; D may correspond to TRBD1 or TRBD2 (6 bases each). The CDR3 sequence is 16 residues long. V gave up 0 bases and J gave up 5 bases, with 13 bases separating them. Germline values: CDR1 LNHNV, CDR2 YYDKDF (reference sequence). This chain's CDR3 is CATSRDRGLTTGELFF. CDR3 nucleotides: TGTGCCACCAGCAGAGACCGGGGGCTAACGACCGGGGAGCTGTTTTTT.

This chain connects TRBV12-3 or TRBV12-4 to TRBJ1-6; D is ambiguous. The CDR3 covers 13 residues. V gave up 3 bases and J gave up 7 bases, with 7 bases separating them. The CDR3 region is CASSFNGNSPLHF. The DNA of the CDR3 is TGTGCCAGCAGTTTTAACGGAAATTCACCCCTCCACTTT.

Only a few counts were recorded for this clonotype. CDR3: CASNTNGGYTEAFF. CDR3 nucleotides: TGTGCCAGCAACACGAACGGAGGCTACACTGAAGCTTTCTTT. The chain is built from TRBV27 and TRBJ1-1; D is unclear. The CDR3 runs to 14 residues. Trimming took off 7 bases at V and 3 bases at J, with 15 bases between the two ends. Germline V gene sequence: CDR1 MNHEY, CDR2 SMNVEV (reference sequence).

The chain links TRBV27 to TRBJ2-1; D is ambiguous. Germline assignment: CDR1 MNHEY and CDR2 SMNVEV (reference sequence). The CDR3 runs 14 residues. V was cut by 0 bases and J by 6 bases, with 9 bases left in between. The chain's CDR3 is CASSLSPEFNEQFF. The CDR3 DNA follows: TGTGCCAGCAGTTTATCCCCAGAGTTCAATGAGCAGTTCTTC.

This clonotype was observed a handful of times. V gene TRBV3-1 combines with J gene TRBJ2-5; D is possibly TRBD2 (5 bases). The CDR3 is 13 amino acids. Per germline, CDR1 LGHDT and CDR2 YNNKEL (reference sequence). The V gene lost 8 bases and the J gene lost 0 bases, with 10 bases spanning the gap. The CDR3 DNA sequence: TGTGCCAGCCAAAGGAGGAACCAAGAGACCCAGTACTTC. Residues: CASQRRNQETQYF.

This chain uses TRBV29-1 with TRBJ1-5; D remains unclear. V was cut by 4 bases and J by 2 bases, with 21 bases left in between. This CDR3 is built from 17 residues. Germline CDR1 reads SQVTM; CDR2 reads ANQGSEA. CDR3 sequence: CSVVVGPGSDGNQPQHF. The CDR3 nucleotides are TGCAGCGTTGTAGTAGGTCCGGGTTCGGACGGCAATCAGCCCCAGCATTTT.

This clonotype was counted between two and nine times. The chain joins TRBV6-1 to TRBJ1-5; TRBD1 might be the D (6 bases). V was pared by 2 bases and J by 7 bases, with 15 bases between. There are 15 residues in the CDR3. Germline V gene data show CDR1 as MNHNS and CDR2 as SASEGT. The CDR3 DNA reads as TGTGCCAGCAGTGAACTGCGGCAGGGGAGGCAGCCCCAGCATTTT. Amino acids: CASSELRQGRQPQHF.

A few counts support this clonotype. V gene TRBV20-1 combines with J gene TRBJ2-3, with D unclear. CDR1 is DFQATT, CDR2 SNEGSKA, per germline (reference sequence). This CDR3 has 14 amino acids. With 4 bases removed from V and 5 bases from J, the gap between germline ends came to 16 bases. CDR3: CSAISPPMGDTQYF. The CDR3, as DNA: TGCAGTGCTATTTCACCGCCGATGGGAGATACGCAGTATTTT.

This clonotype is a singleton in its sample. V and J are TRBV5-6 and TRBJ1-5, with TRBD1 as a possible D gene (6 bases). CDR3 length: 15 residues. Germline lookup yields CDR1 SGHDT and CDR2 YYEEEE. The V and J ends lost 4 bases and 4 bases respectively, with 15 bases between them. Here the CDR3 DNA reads TGTGCCAGCAGCCGGGGGGCAGGGAGGAATCAGCCCCAGCATTTT. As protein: CASSRGAGRNQPQHF.

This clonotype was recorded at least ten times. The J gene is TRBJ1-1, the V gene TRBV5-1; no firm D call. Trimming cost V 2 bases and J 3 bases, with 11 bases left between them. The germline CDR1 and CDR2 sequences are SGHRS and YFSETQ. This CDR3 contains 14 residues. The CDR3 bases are TGCGCCAGCAGCTTAGGTGGTGGGTACACTGAAGCTTTCTTT. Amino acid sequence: CASSLGGGYTEAFF. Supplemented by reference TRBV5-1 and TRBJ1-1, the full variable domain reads KAGVTQTPRYLIKTRGQQVTLSCSPISGHRSVSWYQQTPGQGLQFLFEYFSETQRNKGNFPGRFSGRQFSNSRSEMNVSTLELGDSALYLCASSLGGGYTEAFFGQGTRLTVV.

The CDR3 nucleotides read TGCAGTGTTAGGGGTGGGGGCTACACCTTC. Translating gives CSVRGGGYTF. This sequence joins TRBV20-1 and TRBJ1-2; tentative D call: TRBD1 (5 bases). This CDR3 contains 10 residues. The germline CDR1 and CDR2 sequences are DFQATT and SNEGSKA (reference sequence). V was clipped by 7 bases and J by 8 bases, with 11 bases between them.

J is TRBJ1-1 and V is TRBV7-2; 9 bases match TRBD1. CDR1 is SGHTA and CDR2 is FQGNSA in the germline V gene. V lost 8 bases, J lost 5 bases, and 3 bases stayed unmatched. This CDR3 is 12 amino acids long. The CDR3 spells CASGQGRTEAFF. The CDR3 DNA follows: TGTGCCAGCGGACAGGGGCGGACTGAAGCTTTCTTT. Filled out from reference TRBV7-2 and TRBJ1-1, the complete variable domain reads GAGVSQSPSNKVTEKGKDVELRCDPISGHTALYWYRQSLGQGLEFLIYFQGNSAPDKSGLPSDRFSAERTGGSVSTLTIQRTQQEDSAVYLCASGQGRTEAFFGQGTRLTVV.

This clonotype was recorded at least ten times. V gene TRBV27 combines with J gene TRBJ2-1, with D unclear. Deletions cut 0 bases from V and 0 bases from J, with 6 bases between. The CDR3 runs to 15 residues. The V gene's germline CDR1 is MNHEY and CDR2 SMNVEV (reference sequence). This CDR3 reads CASSLSGYSYNEQFF. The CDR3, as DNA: TGTGCCAGCAGTTTATCAGGGTACTCCTACAATGAGCAGTTCTTC.

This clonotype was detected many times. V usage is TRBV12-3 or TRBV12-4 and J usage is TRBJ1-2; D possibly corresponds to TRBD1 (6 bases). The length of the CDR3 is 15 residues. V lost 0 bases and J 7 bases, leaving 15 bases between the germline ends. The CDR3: CASSLASDRTRGYTF. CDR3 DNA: TGTGCCAGCAGTTTAGCGTCCGACAGGACCCGTGGCTACACCTTC.

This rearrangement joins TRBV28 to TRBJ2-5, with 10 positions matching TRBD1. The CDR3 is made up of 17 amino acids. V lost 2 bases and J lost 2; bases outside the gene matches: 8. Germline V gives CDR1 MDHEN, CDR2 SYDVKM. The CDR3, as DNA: TGTGCCAGCAGTTTAATACTTGCGGGACAGGGGCAAGAGACCCAGTACTTC. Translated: CASSLILAGQGQETQYF.

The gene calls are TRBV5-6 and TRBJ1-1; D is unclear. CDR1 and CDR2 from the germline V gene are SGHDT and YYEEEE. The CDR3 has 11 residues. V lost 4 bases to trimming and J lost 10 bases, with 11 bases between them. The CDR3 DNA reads TGTGCCAGCAGCGTTGGAGGGATAGCTTTCTTT. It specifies CASSVGGIAFF.

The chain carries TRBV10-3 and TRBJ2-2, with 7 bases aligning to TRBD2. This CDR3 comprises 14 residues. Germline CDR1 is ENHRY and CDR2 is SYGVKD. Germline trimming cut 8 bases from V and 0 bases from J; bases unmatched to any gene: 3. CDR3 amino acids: CAIGGGTNTGELFF. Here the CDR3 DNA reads TGTGCCATCGGGGGAGGGACGAACACCGGGGAGCTGTTTTTT.

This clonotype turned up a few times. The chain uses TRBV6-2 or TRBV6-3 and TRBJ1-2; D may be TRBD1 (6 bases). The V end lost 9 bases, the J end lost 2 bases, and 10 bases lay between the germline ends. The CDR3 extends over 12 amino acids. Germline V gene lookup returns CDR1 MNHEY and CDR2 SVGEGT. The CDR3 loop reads CARRQANYGYTF. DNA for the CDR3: TGTGCCAGGCGACAGGCAAACTATGGCTACACCTTC.

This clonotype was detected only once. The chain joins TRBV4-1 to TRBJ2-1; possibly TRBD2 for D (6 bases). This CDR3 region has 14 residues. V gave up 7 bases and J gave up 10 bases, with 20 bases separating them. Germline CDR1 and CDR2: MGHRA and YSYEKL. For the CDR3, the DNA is TGCGCCAGCACTGTAAGGAGGGGAGCGGACGAGCAGTTCTTC. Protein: CASTVRRGADEQFF.

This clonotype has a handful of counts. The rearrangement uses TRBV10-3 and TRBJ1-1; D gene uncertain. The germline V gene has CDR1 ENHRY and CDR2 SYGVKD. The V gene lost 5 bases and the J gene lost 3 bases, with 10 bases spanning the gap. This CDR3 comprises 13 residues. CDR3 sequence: CAISRRVHTEAFF. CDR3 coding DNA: TGTGCCATCAGTAGGCGGGTCCACACTGAAGCTTTCTTT.

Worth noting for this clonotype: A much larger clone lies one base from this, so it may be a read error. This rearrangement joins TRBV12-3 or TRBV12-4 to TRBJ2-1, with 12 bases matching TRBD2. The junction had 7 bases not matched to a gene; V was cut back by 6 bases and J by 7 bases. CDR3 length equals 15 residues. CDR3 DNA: TGTGCCAGCAGCCGAGAACTAGCGGGGGGTAATGAGCAGTTCTTC. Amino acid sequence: CASSRELAGGNEQFF.

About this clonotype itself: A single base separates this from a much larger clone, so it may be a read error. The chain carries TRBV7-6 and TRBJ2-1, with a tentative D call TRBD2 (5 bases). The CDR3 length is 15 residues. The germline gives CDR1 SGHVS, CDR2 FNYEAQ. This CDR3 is CASSLWAGAYTEQFF. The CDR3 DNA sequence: TGTGCCAGCAGCTTATGGGCGGGCGCCTACACTGAGCAGTTCTTC. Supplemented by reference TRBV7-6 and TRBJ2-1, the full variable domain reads GAGVSQSPRYKVTKRGQDVALRCDPISGHVSLYWYRQALGQGPEFLTYFNYEAQQDKSGLPNDRFSAERPEGSISTLTIQRTEQRDSAMYRCASSLWAGAYTEQFFGPGTRLTVL.

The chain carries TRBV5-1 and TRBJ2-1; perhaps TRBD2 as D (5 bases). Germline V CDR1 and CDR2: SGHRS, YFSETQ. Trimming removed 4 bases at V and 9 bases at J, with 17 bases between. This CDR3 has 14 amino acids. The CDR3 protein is CASSPGSNYFEQFF. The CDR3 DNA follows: TGCGCCAGCAGCCCGGGATCTAACTACTTTGAGCAGTTCTTC.

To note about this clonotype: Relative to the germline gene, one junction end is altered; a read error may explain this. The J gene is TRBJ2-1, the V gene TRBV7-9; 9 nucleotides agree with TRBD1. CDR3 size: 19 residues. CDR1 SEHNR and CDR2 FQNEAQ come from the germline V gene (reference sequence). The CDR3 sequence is CANSSQGTGRFGDYNEQFF. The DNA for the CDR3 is TGTGCCAACAGCTCCCAGGGGACAGGGAGATTTGGGGACTACAATGAGCAGTTCTTC.

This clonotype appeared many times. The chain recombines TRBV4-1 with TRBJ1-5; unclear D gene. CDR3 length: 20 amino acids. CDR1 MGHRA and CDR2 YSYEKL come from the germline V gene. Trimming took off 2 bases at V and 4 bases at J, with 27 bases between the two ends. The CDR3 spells CASSQFLDPNLDPTNQPQHF. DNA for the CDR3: TGCGCCAGCAGCCAATTCTTAGACCCCAATCTAGATCCTACTAATCAGCCCCAGCATTTT.

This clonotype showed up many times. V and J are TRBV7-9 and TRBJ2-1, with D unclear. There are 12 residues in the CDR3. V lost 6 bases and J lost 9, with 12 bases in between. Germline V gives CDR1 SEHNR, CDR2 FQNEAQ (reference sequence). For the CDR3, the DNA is TGTGCCAGCAGTCTCGATGGCGGTGAGCAGTTCTTC. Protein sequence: CASSLDGGEQFF.

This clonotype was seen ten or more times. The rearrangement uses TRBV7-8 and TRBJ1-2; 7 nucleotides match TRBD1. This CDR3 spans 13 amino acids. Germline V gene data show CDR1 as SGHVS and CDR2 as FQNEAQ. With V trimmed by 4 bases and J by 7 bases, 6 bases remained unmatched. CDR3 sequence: CASSSDRARGYTF. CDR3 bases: TGTGCCAGCAGCTCCGACAGGGCTCGTGGCTACACCTTC.

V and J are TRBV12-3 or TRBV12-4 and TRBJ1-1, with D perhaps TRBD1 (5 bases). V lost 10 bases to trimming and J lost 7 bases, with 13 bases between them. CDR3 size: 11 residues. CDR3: CATNGGSEAFF. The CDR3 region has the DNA TGTGCCACCAATGGGGGAAGTGAAGCTTTCTTT.

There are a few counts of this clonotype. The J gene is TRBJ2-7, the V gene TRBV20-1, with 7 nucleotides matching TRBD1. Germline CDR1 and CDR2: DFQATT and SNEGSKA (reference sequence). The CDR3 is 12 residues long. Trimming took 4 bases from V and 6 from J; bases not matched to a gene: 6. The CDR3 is CSAMGQQTEQYF. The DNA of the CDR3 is TGCAGTGCTATGGGACAGCAGACCGAGCAGTACTTC.

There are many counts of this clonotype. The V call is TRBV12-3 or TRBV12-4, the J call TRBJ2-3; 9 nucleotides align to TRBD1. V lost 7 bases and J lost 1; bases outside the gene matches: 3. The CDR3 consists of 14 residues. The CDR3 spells CASTGDRGTDTQYF. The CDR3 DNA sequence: TGTGCCAGCACCGGGGACAGGGGCACAGATACGCAGTATTTT.

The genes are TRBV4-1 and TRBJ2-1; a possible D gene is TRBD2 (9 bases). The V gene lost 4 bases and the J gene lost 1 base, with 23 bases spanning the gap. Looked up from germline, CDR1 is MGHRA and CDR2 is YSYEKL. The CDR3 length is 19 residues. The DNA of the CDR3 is TGCGCCAGCAGCCCCCAGACAGGGGTAGCGGGGGTGTCCTACAATGAGCAGTTCTTC. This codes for CASSPQTGVAGVSYNEQFF.